This TCR beta chain emerged from a study of T cell responses to AZD1222 COVID-19 vaccine. The V segment lost 2 bases and the J segment 6 bases; nucleotides outside the gene matches: 6. CDR1 is MNHNY, CDR2 SVGAGI, per germline (reference sequence). The CDR3 has 16 residues. This table comes from immunoSEQ multiplex PCR, and its TCRdb copy is limited to in-frame clones, with some not included. The table shows over 130,000 clones, with more than 85% occurring only once. Pooled together were second doses at about 4 or about 12 weeks. This clone was counted once. The sequence came from an adult who received the AZD1222 COVID-19 vaccine. This specimen consisted of peripheral blood, obtained 28 days after the second AZD1222 dose. This sequence joins TRBV6-6 and TRBJ2-2, with 10 bases aligning to TRBD2. The CDR3 nucleotides are TGTGCCAGCAGTTACCTAAGCGGGAGGGCCGCCGGGGAGCTGTTTTTT. Translation: CASSYLSGRAAGELFF.